The 2 T cell receptor beta chains below were found in one sample sequenced in a study of T cell changes during pregnancy in multiple sclerosis (dated by TCRdb to about 2019). Library prep was done by the immunoSEQ multiplex PCR assay. Not all clones reach the TCRdb copy of this immuneACCESS table, which keeps in-frame sequences only. Checked studies attribute under half of the gap to unresolved V genes and leave the rest unexplained. This sample holds approximately 1,200 clones; less than 85% were observed only once. 48% of the sample is held by the ten biggest clonotypes. Material for sequencing was CD4+ T cells from PBMCs (not recorded whether the cells were cultured). These receptors were taken from a female patient with multiple sclerosis, enrolled in a pregnancy study. Some clones in this sample may be carry-over from other donors' samples.

This clone is medium-sized in the sample. The V and J genes are TRBV4-1 and TRBJ1-4, with D possibly matching TRBD1 (6 bases). CDR3 length equals 20 residues. V dropped 0 bases and J dropped 0 bases, with 20 bases sitting between them. Germline CDR1 reads MGHRA; CDR2 reads YSYEKL. CDR3 in DNA: TGCGCCAGCAGCCAAGAGCCTCGAACAGGGAGGTCAGCAACTAATGAAAAACTGTTTTTT. It yields the protein CASSQEPRTGRSATNEKLFF.

The chain employs TRBV18 and TRBJ2-5; D could derive from TRBD1 or TRBD2 (5 bases each). Germline assignment: CDR1 KGHSH and CDR2 LQKENI. The ends were cut back, 6 bases at V and 0 bases at J, with 11 bases in the middle. The CDR3 runs 14 residues. This CDR3 reads CASSPGRYQETQYF. The DNA for the CDR3 is TGTGCCAGCTCCCCGGGACGGTACCAAGAGACCCAGTACTTC. The full variable domain, with the rest looked up from reference TRBV18 and TRBJ2-5, is NAGVMQNPRHLVRRRGQEARLRCSPMKGHSHVYWYRQLPEEGLKFMVYLQKENIIDESGMPKERFSAEFPKEGPSILRIQQVVRGDSAAYFCASSPGRYQETQYFGPGTRLLVL.